The TCR beta chain described here comes from a study of blood T cell repertoires in COVID-19. The wider study: Recovered status applied to Cohort 3 donors who had two consecutive negative PCRs. It also applied to those with clearance or with symptom resolution. Collection of acute and convalescent COVID-19 samples took place in the United States, Italy and Spain.

Participant ages covered 18 to 89 years across 24 US areas. Donors were grouped by their self-reported clinical history. Germline V gene lookup returns CDR1 KGHDR and CDR2 SFDVKD. V lost 4 bases to trimming and J lost 8 bases, with 8 bases between them. This CDR3 has 12 amino acids. Measured with immunoSEQ multiplex PCR; TCRdb has only the in-frame clones, and not every one. Of under 400,000 clones in the sample, over 75% were seen once. The sample consisted of PBMCs or T cells enriched from blood (not recorded which). V and J are TRBV24-1 and TRBJ1-5; D ambiguous. This TCR was recovered from a man aged 40-55 years in a cohort exposed to, infected with or recovered from COVID-19 (not recorded which). Here the CDR3 reads CATSDNYEPQHF. In nucleotides, the CDR3 is TGTGCCACCAGTGACAACTACGAGCCCCAGCATTTT.